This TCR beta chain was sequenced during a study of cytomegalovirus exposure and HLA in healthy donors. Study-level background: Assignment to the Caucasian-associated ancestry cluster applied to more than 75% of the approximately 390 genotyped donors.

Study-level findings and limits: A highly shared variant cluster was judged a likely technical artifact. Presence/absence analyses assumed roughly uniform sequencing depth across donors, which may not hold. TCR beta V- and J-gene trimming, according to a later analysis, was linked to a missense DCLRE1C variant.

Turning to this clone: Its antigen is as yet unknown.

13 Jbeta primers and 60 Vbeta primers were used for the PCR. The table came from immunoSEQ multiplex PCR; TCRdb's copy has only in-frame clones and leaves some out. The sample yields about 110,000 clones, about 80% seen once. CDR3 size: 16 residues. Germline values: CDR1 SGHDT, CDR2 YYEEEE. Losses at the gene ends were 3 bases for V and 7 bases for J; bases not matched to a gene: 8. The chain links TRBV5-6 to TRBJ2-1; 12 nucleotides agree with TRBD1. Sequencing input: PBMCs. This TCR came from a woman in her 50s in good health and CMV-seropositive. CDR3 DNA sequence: TGTGCCAGCAGCTGGGGACAGGGGGCGTTGGGAAATGAGCAGTTCTTC. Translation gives CASSWGQGALGNEQFF. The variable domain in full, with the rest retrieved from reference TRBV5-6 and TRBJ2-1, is DAGVTQSPTHLIKTRGQQVTLRCSPKSGHDTVSWYQQALGQGPQFIFQYYEEEERQRGNFPDRFSGHQFPNYSSELNVNALLLGDSALYLCASSWGQGALGNEQFFGPGTRLTVL.